Here is one T cell receptor (beta chain) with its context. The target antigen is unknown. CDR3 length: 14 residues. The germline V gene encodes CDR1 SGDLS and CDR2 YYNGEE. V was cut by 2 bases and J by 2 bases, with 10 bases left in between. Clones were read by immunoSEQ multiplex PCR, and TCRdb kept only the in-frame ones, dropping some. The table has fewer than 400,000 clones, 86% seen once; the top ten hold around 0.8%. This sample was included in a study of cytomegalovirus exposure and HLA in healthy donors. Across the study: A subsequent analysis stated that the approximately 110 validation repertoires were run on the same platform as the roughly 670 first-cohort repertoires.

Points from the study as a whole: There were around 160 TCR beta chains listed as cytomegalovirus-associated.

This chain uses TRBV9 with TRBJ2-5; the D gene is possibly TRBD2 (6 bases). This clonotype originated in a woman between 18 and 30 years old in good health and CMV-seronegative. The sample consisted of PBMCs. CDR3 residues: CASSVGGIQETQYF. The CDR3 region has the DNA TGTGCCAGCAGCGTTGGCGGGATACAAGAGACCCAGTACTTC.